This TCR beta chain was documented in a study of shared T cell receptors in the human thymus. The protocol was immunoSEQ multiplex PCR, while the TCRdb copy is restricted to in-frame clones and leaves out a portion. The sample lists more than 550,000 clones; 80% to 90% were seen once. Trimming at V came to 4 bases and at J to 1 base, leaving 15 bases not matched to a gene. The CDR3 totals 18 residues. Germline-derived CDR1 and CDR2 are SGHDN and FVKESK. The sample was also reused in another study, on human thymus T cells. That investigation notes: Thymus tissue was removed during corrective cardiac surgery. In thymic and blood repertoires alike, V and J usage looked biased.

The material sequenced was thymocytes. This TCR was sampled from a girl less than two years old with a congenital heart defect. This chain joins TRBV14 and TRBJ1-1; 7 bases agree with TRBD1. CDR3 in amino acids: CASSLKLIEGARNTEAFF. Written as DNA, the CDR3 is TGTGCCAGCAGCCTGAAACTCATCGAGGGGGCGAGGAACACTGAAGCTTTCTTT.